This T cell receptor (beta chain) was recovered during a study of blood T cells in healthy people across ages. Points from the study as a whole: Strongly correlated with naive T cell percentage was TCR beta diversity.

Germline V gene data show CDR1 as MDHEN and CDR2 as SYDVKM. CDR3 size: 14 residues. The use of a sample-barcoded 5' primer and a J-beta primer mix characterized a second PCR of roughly 7 to 11 cycles. TCRdb re-derived calls from the 5' RACE reads in MiXCR, one entry per CDR3 protein. The sample includes 1.5 million or so distinct CDR3 sequences, roughly 40% seen only once; the top ten take roughly 7.9%. With regard to this clonotype: Its cognate antigen is unknown. An end of the junction does not agree with germline; a read error may underlie this.

This sequence was found in a woman aged 18 to 35 in good health. The rearrangement uses TRBV28 and TRBJ1-2; D gene unclear. Sequencing was done on a sample of blood. As DNA, the CDR3 is TGTGCCAGCAGTGTAATGGAGAGTAACTACGGCTACACCTTC. Its protein product is CASSVMESNYGYTF.